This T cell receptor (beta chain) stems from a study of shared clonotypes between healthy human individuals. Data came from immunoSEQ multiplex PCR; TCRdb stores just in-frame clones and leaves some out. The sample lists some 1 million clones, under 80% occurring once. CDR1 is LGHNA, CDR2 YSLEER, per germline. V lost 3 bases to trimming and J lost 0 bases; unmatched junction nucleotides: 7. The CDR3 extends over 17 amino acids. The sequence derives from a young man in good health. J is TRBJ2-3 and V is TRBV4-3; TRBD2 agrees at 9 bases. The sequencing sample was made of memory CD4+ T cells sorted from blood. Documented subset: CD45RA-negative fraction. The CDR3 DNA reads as TGCGCCAGCAGCCACAATAGCGGGAGCTCTAGCACAGATACGCAGTATTTT. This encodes CASSHNSGSSSTDTQYF.